This T cell receptor (beta chain) was captured in a study of tumor-infiltrating lymphocytes in primary liver carcinoma listed by TCRdb under 2017. About the investigation overall: Hepatocellular carcinoma (four) or combined HCC and intrahepatic cholangiocarcinoma (one) was present in the five patients, who were three men and two women aged 30 to 69 years. Agilent mRNA microarray profiling was performed on the 20 to 25 tumor region samples to relate TCRbeta repertoire diversity to the local molecular phenotype. Roughly 3.5 to 7.5 million productive TCRbeta reads were obtained per sample, and no significant difference in read depth was found between tissue types. Repertoires from technical replicates were highly reproducible, with mean shared-clone rates roughly 0.86 and correlation coefficients above 0.95. A total of approximately 35 specimens from 5 patients, comprising around 25 tumor regions, 5 adjacent noncancerous liver tissues and 5 peripheral blood samples, were covered by TCRbeta repertoire sequencing. The five patients had tumors staged T1-T3 N0M0, with maximum diameters ranging from about 4.2 to 10 cm. The study combined TCRbeta repertoire sequencing, expression microarrays and whole-exome sequencing across five regions of each liver tumor, with adjacent normal tissue and blood.

Using a constant-region primer and ProtoScript II reverse transcriptase, TCRbeta-specific cDNA was reverse-transcribed from 500 ng total RNA. Three nested multiplex PCR rounds, following a slightly modified ARM-PCR procedure, were used to build the TCRbeta libraries. The first two PCR rounds used multiplex TRBV1-TRBV30 forward primers with a Cbeta reverse primer, each for about 10 cycles. Sample barcodes and Illumina adapters were attached in a final 25-cycle PCR using Deep VentR polymerase. Before sequencing, amplicons between 200 and 500 bp were purified from gel using a QIAquick gel extraction kit. An Illumina HiSeq 2500 was used to sequence the TCRbeta amplicons, generating 250-bp paired-end reads. As for how the authors treated the data: Reads were quality-trimmed with Trimmomatic v0.33, and paired reads were merged with FLASH v1.2.11 to recover full CDR3 sequences. V, D and J germline segments were assigned to the rearranged TCRbeta sequences using MiGEC v1.2.1b. VDJtools v1.0.0 computed clonotype statistics and Shannon-Wiener diversity indices. To cut down on sampling bias, every analysis after diversity analysis relied on just the 250 most abundant clonotypes from each sample. TCRdb reprocessing: public reads trimmed at Q25 with fastp, clones called with MiXCR, in-frame beta chains kept. CDR3 protein duplicates are merged, each entry listing the most common genes and DNA. These V and J calls are TCRdb output, not the study's own analysis. In this sample the table shows 90,000 to 110,000 distinct CDR3 sequences, 80% to 85% of which occur a single time. The ten most abundant clones make up roughly a fifth of the sample.

This clonotype is described as hyperexpanded (1% or more). The antigen it recognizes is unknown. One base away there is no much larger clone; base qualities are not given. What the authors observed across the whole study: The top 250 clones made up a significantly larger repertoire fraction in tumors than in blood (p = 0.039). The study included only five patients, and the authors note findings should be validated in a larger study. Repertoire overlap was found to be higher between tumor regions (mean around 35%) than between tumor-adjacent (approximately 17%) or tumor-blood (around 15%) pairs, consistent with antigen-driven expansion. Comparison of CD4+ and CD8+ T cell repertoires was precluded by the use of bulk unsorted samples. Because only the TCR beta chain was sequenced and unpaired alpha chains were not captured, true repertoire diversity is likely underestimated. Only about 8-24% of top clones were found in all five regions of a tumor, suggesting spatial heterogeneity of tumor-infiltrating T cells.

Including cysteine and phenylalanine, the CDR3 has 13 amino acids. This entry keeps only the CDR3 DNA: 39 bases, framed from base 1. Reading the germline V gene (reference sequence) gives CDR1 SGHAT and CDR2 FQDESV. V is pared back by 5 bases and J by 9 bases, with 11 bases lying between the germline termini. Without any cell sorting, total RNA and DNA were extracted together from around 20-30 mg of bulk tissue using the AllPrep DNA/RNA mini kit. Between late 2015 and March 2016, a few patients in China with histopathologically diagnosed primary liver carcinoma had surgical resection. Chronic HBV infection was present in the patients, and the patients were treatment-naive at sampling. Five spatially separated regions were sampled from each tumor: the superior, inferior, left-lateral and right-lateral poles, plus the tumor centre. According to histology, viable tumor cells made up more than 80% of every tumor sample. Fresh tumor and adjacent tissue pieces were bisected; one half was stored in RNAlater at -80°C, the other sent for histology.

This TCR came from a man aged 35-49 years with primary liver carcinoma and hepatitis B virus infection. The sequencing input was liver tumor tissue from sampling region 3. The sample's cell subset or site label is to be understood as: tumor region T3, left-lateral pole. Recombination linked TRBV11-1 to TRBJ1-6; TRBD1 could be the D gene, as 5 bases match. The DNA sequence is given as TGTGCCAGCAGCCGGACACTGGTTTCACCCCTCCACTTT. Translated, this gives CASSRTLVSPLHF.